These 29 T cell receptor beta chains were sequenced from one sample in a study of beta chain features in type 1 diabetes (dated by TCRdb to 2016 to 2018). Libraries were prepared through the immunoSEQ multiplex PCR assay. All of the isolated RNA was reverse transcribed with the High Capacity cDNA Reverse Transcription Kit, so expressed TCRB transcripts were sequenced. This is the immuneACCESS table as TCRdb keeps it, with only in-frame sequences that have V and J called. A part of the clones is gone; compared with another copy, unresolved V genes explain less than half, and the rest is unexplained. The sample records 200,000 to 250,000 clones, roughly 70% of which are singletons. The ten largest clones take up around 0.057% of the sample. Sequencing was carried out using naive CD4+ T cells from blood. The cell subset or site label on this specimen signifies: true naive CD4+ T cells. The receptors shown here come from a young man in good health.

This clone was found a few times. This sequence joins TRBV5-4 and TRBJ2-1, with TRBD1 identical over 12 bases. There are 14 residues in the CDR3. Germline CDR1 SGHNT, CDR2 YYREEE (reference sequence). V shed 3 bases, J shed 8 bases, and the junction held 3 bases outside the gene matches. CDR3 sequence: CASSWGQGAYEQFF. The CDR3 DNA reads as TGTGCCAGCAGCTGGGGACAGGGGGCATATGAGCAGTTCTTC.

The CDR3 sequence: CASSLGTGTGANVLTF. The CDR3 DNA sequence: TGTGCCAGCAGCTTAGGGACAGGGACTGGGGCCAACGTCCTGACTTTC. The chain is built from TRBV13 and TRBJ2-6; 7 positions match TRBD1. The CDR3 covers 16 residues. Germline values: CDR1 PRHDT, CDR2 FYEKMQ (reference sequence). V gave up 0 bases and J gave up 2 bases; unmatched junction bases: 1.

The chain links TRBV9 to TRBJ2-2, with D possibly TRBD1 on 6 matching bases. Germline CDR1 reads SGDLS; CDR2 reads YYNGEE. The CDR3 loop spans 14 amino acids. V was cut by 0 bases and J by 7 bases, with 10 bases left in between. CDR3 sequence reads: CASSVVGASGELFF. Here the CDR3 DNA reads TGTGCCAGCAGCGTAGTGGGGGCAAGCGGGGAGCTGTTTTTT.

A single count supports this clone. The sample holds other DNA sequences that translate to the same CDR3. J is TRBJ2-1 and V is TRBV30; possible D gene TRBD2, 5 bases. V was pared by 2 bases and J by 6 bases, with 8 bases between. Germline CDR1 GTSNPN, CDR2 SVGIG (reference sequence). The CDR3 covers 12 residues. The CDR3 region has the DNA TGTGCCTGGAGTCTCAGCGGCAATGAGCAGTTCTTC. It specifies CAWSLSGNEQFF. The full variable domain, completed using reference TRBV30 and TRBJ2-1, is SQTIHQWPATLVQPVGSPLSLECTVEGTSNPNLYWYRQAAGRGLQLLFYSVGIGQISSEVPQNLSASRPQDRQFILSSKKLLLSDSGFYLCAWSLSGNEQFFGPGTRLTVL.

This clone was recorded a few times. V usage is TRBV15 and J usage is TRBJ2-7, with 7 bases lining up with TRBD1. Germline trimming cut 0 bases from V and 9 bases from J; bases unmatched to any gene: 2. This CDR3 is 12 amino acids long. Per the germline V gene, CDR1 is LNHNV and CDR2 is YYDKDF (reference sequence). CDR3: CATSRETGRQYF. CDR3 coding DNA: TGTGCCACCAGCAGAGAGACAGGGAGGCAGTACTTC.

This rearrangement joins TRBV6-5 to TRBJ2-7; D may match TRBD1 or TRBD2 (5 bases each). V was shortened by 5 bases and J by 2 bases, with 10 bases between the two germline ends. The germline gives CDR1 MNHEY, CDR2 SVGAGI. The CDR3 runs 13 residues. CDR3 coding DNA: TGTGCCAGCAGTACTGGGGGAGCCTACGAGCAGTACTTC. This codes for CASSTGGAYEQYF.

The rearrangement uses TRBV30 and TRBJ2-3, with a possible D match to TRBD2 (6 bases). Germline CDR1 is GTSNPN and CDR2 is SVGIG (reference sequence). This CDR3 spans 12 amino acids. V dropped 1 base and J dropped 14 bases, with 16 bases sitting between them. The CDR3: CAWSGGGVSLYF. CDR3 nucleotides: TGTGCCTGGAGTGGAGGAGGGGTTAGCCTGTATTTT.

This clone has a handful of counts. The junction and the germline gene differ at one end; a read error may be behind it. The V call is TRBV5-1, the J call TRBJ2-1; D is unclear. Germline values: CDR1 SGHRS, CDR2 YFSETQ. The CDR3 is made up of 15 amino acids. The chain's CDR3 is CASSLGQPEYNQQFF. For the CDR3, the DNA is TGCGCCAGCAGCTTGGGTCAGCCCGAGTACAATCAGCAGTTCTTC.

This clone was observed a handful of times. The chain joins TRBV9 to TRBJ1-2; D not resolved. The V and J ends lost 0 bases and 5 bases respectively, with 14 bases between them. CDR1 is SGDLS and CDR2 is YYNGEE in the germline V gene. This CDR3 contains 15 residues. CDR3 protein: CASSVAPTGGYGYTF. DNA of the CDR3: TGTGCCAGCAGCGTAGCCCCAACCGGAGGATATGGCTACACCTTC. The full variable domain, rest sourced from reference TRBV9 and TRBJ1-2, is DSGVTQTPKHLITATGQRVTLRCSPRSGDLSVYWYQQSLDQGLQFLIQYYNGEERAKGNILERFSAQQFPDLHSELNLSSLELGDSALYFCASSVAPTGGYGYTFGSGTRLTVV.

This clone was picked up a small number of times. The chain links TRBV5-1 to TRBJ2-3, with D unclear. The CDR3 has 16 amino acids. Between the trimmed V and J ends, which lost 0 bases and 1 base, there was a span of 12 bases. Germline lookup yields CDR1 SGHRS and CDR2 YFSETQ. The CDR3: CASSLDKGARTDTQYF. The CDR3 DNA sequence: TGCGCCAGCAGCTTGGACAAAGGTGCTCGCACAGATACGCAGTATTTT. Variable domain in full (rest from reference TRBV5-1 and TRBJ2-3): KAGVTQTPRYLIKTRGQQVTLSCSPISGHRSVSWYQQTPGQGLQFLFEYFSETQRNKGNFPGRFSGRQFSNSRSEMNVSTLELGDSALYLCASSLDKGARTDTQYFGPGTRLTVL.

The rearrangement joins TRBV7-9 to TRBJ2-1; 8 bases align to TRBD2. CDR1 and CDR2 (germline): SEHNR, FQNEAQ (reference sequence). J lost 7 bases, V lost 5 bases, and 7 bases had no gene match. The CDR3 is 14 amino acids. The CDR3 protein is CASSRTTSVNEQFF. The CDR3 DNA reads TGTGCCAGCAGCCGGACGACTAGCGTTAATGAGCAGTTCTTC.

Worth noting for this clone: One junction end disagrees with the germline gene, perhaps due to a read error. This chain uses TRBV20-1 with TRBJ2-3; 10 bases map to TRBD2. The CDR3 totals 11 residues. The germline gives CDR1 DFQATT, CDR2 SNEGSKA (reference sequence). CDR3 sequence: CSARGGLAGEF. In DNA, the CDR3 is TGCAGTGCTAGAGGAGGGCTAGCGGGAGAATTT.

In this sample, this clone turned up once. This rearrangement joins TRBV7-7 to TRBJ2-2; TRBD1 is a possible D gene (5 bases). V dropped 4 bases and J dropped 5 bases, with 11 bases sitting between them. CDR3 length: 14 amino acids. Per the germline V gene, CDR1 is SSHAT and CDR2 is FNYEAQ (reference sequence). The CDR3, as DNA: TGTGCCAGCAGCTCCGGGTGGACAACCGGGGAGCTGTTTTTT. Amino acid sequence: CASSSGWTTGELFF.

The J gene is TRBJ2-5, the V gene TRBV5-6; D is perhaps TRBD2 (6 bases). The CDR3 runs 11 residues. Trimming cost V 7 bases and J 2 bases, with 6 bases left between them. CDR1 SGHDT and CDR2 YYEEEE come from the germline V gene. The CDR3: CASAGQETQYF. CDR3 nucleotide sequence: TGTGCCAGCGCGGGGCAAGAGACCCAGTACTTC.

J is TRBJ2-2 and V is TRBV29-1; the D gene is possibly TRBD1 (5 bases). The CDR3 extends over 14 amino acids. Looked up from germline, CDR1 is SQVTM and CDR2 is ANQGSEA. V was clipped by 4 bases and J by 12 bases, with 21 bases between them. This CDR3 reads CSVADPKGKLKLFF. In nucleotides, the CDR3 is TGCAGCGTTGCCGACCCGAAGGGGAAGCTGAAGCTGTTTTTT.

The chain couples TRBV15 to TRBJ2-7; D is perhaps TRBD2 (6 bases). CDR3 length: 13 amino acids. CDR1 is LNHNV, CDR2 YYDKDF, per germline (reference sequence). The V gene lost 6 bases and the J gene lost 4 bases, with 13 bases spanning the gap. CDR3 bases: TGTGCCACCAGTACGGGGGATAATTACGAGCAGTACTTC. It translates to CATSTGDNYEQYF.

The V call is TRBV10-3, the J call TRBJ2-5, with D hard to call. V lost 6 bases, J lost 1 base, and 15 bases lay in between. The CDR3 is made up of 15 amino acids. Germline CDR1 is ENHRY and CDR2 is SYGVKD. This CDR3 reads CAISRDRAGQETQYF. For the CDR3, the DNA is TGTGCCATCAGCCGCGACCGAGCCGGCCAAGAGACCCAGTACTTC.

The rearrangement joins TRBV10-3 to TRBJ2-1; possible D gene TRBD2, 6 bases. Trimming removed 1 base at V and 8 bases at J, with 12 bases between. CDR3 size: 14 residues. CDR1 ENHRY and CDR2 SYGVKD come from the germline V gene. CDR3 in amino acids: CAISELNGRYEQFF. The CDR3, as DNA: TGTGCCATCAGTGAGTTAAACGGGAGATATGAGCAGTTCTTC.

The rearrangement uses TRBV2 and TRBJ2-6; the D gene is possibly TRBD2 (5 bases). The CDR3 consists of 16 residues. Germline V gene lookup returns CDR1 SNHLY and CDR2 FYNNEI. V dropped 7 bases and J dropped 4 bases, with 17 bases sitting between them. The chain's CDR3 is CASILDGGSGANVLTF. The DNA for the CDR3 is TGTGCCAGCATCCTGGATGGAGGATCCGGGGCCAACGTCCTGACTTTC.

The J gene is TRBJ2-3, the V gene TRBV2, with D perhaps assigned TRBD1 or TRBD2 (5 bases each). V lost 6 bases and J 4 bases, leaving 8 bases between the germline ends. The CDR3 sequence is 12 residues long. Germline-derived CDR1 and CDR2 are SNHLY and FYNNEI. The CDR3 DNA sequence: TGTGCCAGCAGGGGACGGTCAGATACGCAGTATTTT. It is translated as CASRGRSDTQYF.

J is TRBJ2-1 and V is TRBV27; 11 nucleotides agree with TRBD2. Germline V gene data show CDR1 as MNHEY and CDR2 as SMNVEV (reference sequence). V dropped 4 bases and J dropped 6; count of bases not matched to a gene: 8. This CDR3 is built from 16 residues. The CDR3 is CASSSTTSGASNEQFF. In nucleotides, the CDR3 is TGTGCCAGCAGTTCAACGACTAGCGGGGCCTCCAATGAGCAGTTCTTC.

With respect to this clone: A junction boundary mismatches the germline segment, possibly from a read error. Written as DNA, the CDR3 is TGTGCCAGCAGCCCGACCCGGGACAGGGGGCGCTGGGTCTTC. Protein product: CASSPTRDRGRWVF. This chain links TRBV6-5 with TRBJ2-1; 12 positions match TRBD1. Germline assignment: CDR1 MNHEY and CDR2 SVGAGI. The CDR3 contains 14 residues.

The J gene is TRBJ2-7, the V gene TRBV7-2; D remains unclear. Germline-derived CDR1 and CDR2 are SGHTA and FQGNSA. This CDR3 region has 9 residues. Trimming took 9 bases from V and 7 from J, leaving 7 bases between them. CDR3 amino acids: CARAREQYF. CDR3 coding DNA: TGTGCCAGGGCCCGAGAGCAGTACTTC.

This chain connects TRBV19 to TRBJ1-1, with no clear D. The CDR3 extends over 14 amino acids. CDR1 and CDR2 (germline): LNHDA, SQIVND (reference sequence). V shed 6 bases and J shed 0 bases, with 11 bases lying between them. CDR3 DNA sequence: TGTGCCAGTAGGCCGACATGGGTGAACACTGAAGCTTTCTTT. Its translation: CASRPTWVNTEAFF.

The chain has TRBV4-3 and TRBJ2-5; D gene ambiguous. V was pared by 0 bases and J by 5 bases, with 10 bases between. CDR3 length equals 14 residues. Germline V gene lookup returns CDR1 LGHNA and CDR2 YSLEER. Here the CDR3 reads CASSQDPVTETQYF. In nucleotides, the CDR3 is TGCGCCAGCAGCCAAGATCCCGTCACGGAGACCCAGTACTTC.

The V gene is TRBV11-2, the J gene TRBJ2-1; possibly TRBD1 for D (5 bases). The CDR3 has 14 amino acids. Trimming left V 5 bases short and J 4 bases short, with 12 bases between. Germline loops: CDR1 SGHAT, CDR2 FQNNGV. The CDR3 loop is CASSVITGYNEQFF. The CDR3 bases are TGTGCCAGCAGCGTAATAACAGGTTACAATGAGCAGTTCTTC.

Points on this clone: The sample carries other DNA sequences with the same CDR3. The rearrangement joins TRBV30 to TRBJ1-5, with 9 bases lining up with TRBD1. Germline-derived CDR1 and CDR2 are GTSNPN and SVGIG (reference sequence). The CDR3 totals 14 residues. Germline trimming cut 0 bases from V and 4 bases from J; bases unmatched to any gene: 1. CDR3 protein: CAWSVGQGNQPQHF. CDR3 bases: TGTGCCTGGAGTGTGGGACAGGGTAATCAGCCCCAGCATTTT.

The V call is TRBV29-1, the J call TRBJ1-2, with D perhaps TRBD1 (5 bases). CDR3 length: 12 residues. Per the germline V gene, CDR1 is SQVTM and CDR2 is ANQGSEA. The CDR3 bases are TGCAACGCCGAGGATCCAGGGAATGGCTACACCTTC. It encodes CNAEDPGNGYTF.

V gene TRBV30 combines with J gene TRBJ2-5; the D is unclear. The DNA end is more similar to TRBJ2-7, so the J call may be wrong. This CDR3 has 11 amino acids. Germline V gene data show CDR1 as GTSNPN and CDR2 as SVGIG (reference sequence). This CDR3 reads CAWKSLYEQYF. The CDR3 DNA sequence: TGTGCCTGGAAGTCCCTCTACGAGCAGTACTTC.